This T cell receptor beta chain stems from a study of blood T cell repertoires in COVID-19. Study in general: Spain, Italy and the United States supplied samples that represented acute and convalescent COVID-19. In each case, the material was cDNA or gDNA derived from T cells, B-cell-depleted T cells, or PBMCs.

Study processing details: It was from reference gene primer amplification that nucleated cell counts were estimated. Using immunoSEQ multiplex PCR, the repertoire was profiled, and TCRdb retains in-frame clones only, with some absent. Clone size and the V and J calls come from that table; the DNA yielded D and trimming. Among roughly 220,000 clones listed, around 81% were seen once. The length of the CDR3 is 13 residues. V was clipped by 5 bases and J by 1 base; unmatched bases: 2. Germline V gives CDR1 SGHRS, CDR2 YFSETQ. This clonotype was obtained from a woman aged 55-69 years with acute or convalescent COVID-19. This sequence joins TRBV5-1 and TRBJ1-1, with 7 bases identical to TRBD1. The sequencing input was peripheral blood. The CDR3 is CASRRQGNTEAFF. CDR3 bases: TGCGCCAGCAGAAGACAGGGGAACACTGAAGCTTTCTTT.